This entry concerns a single T cell receptor (beta chain). Profiled with immunoSEQ multiplex PCR; TCRdb holds only in-frame clones, not every one. The sample lists some 70,000 clones; roughly 80% were seen once. The source of the sample is a study of OX40 agonist ivuxolimab in advanced cancers. Trimming removed 5 bases from V and 0 bases from J, with 5 bases in between. The germline V gene encodes CDR1 SGHVS and CDR2 FQNEAQ. This CDR3 is 13 amino acids long. Sequences were derived from CD4+ or CD8+ T cells sorted from blood, sampled in a trial of the OX40 agonist ivuxolimab. The TCR comes from an adult with an advanced solid tumor such as melanoma, head and neck, liver or kidney cancer. The V and J genes are TRBV7-8 and TRBJ1-3; no clear D gene. The CDR3 protein is CASSVRSGNTIYF. DNA for the CDR3: TGTGCCAGCAGCGTACGCTCTGGAAACACCATATATTTT.